These T cell receptor beta chains were read from a single sample in a study of T-cell reconstitution after alpha-beta-depleted transplantation in children. MiXCR, run by TCRdb on the PCR reads, gives a single entry per CDR3 protein. The table records approximately 500,000 distinct CDR3 sequences, 27% of them present only once. Sequences were derived from PBMCs, sampled before TCRalphabeta/CD19-depleted stem cell transplant. The receptors were gathered from a boy in the first two years of life with Wiskott-Aldrich syndrome, due to receive a stem cell transplant. CDR3s leave out the opening cysteine and the closing phenylalanine or tryptophan. Fields, in order: D gene, V gene, J gene, CDR3 protein. The D gene is left open where the match is weak.

TRBD2	TRBV5-1	TRBJ2-3	ASSPRLAGEYTQY
-	TRBV12-3/TRBV12-4	TRBJ1-6	ASSQGPAPLH
-	TRBV10-3	TRBJ2-5	AISERGIQETQY
-	TRBV20-1	TRBJ2-5	SASGAQETQY
-	TRBV28	TRBJ2-2	ASILSGKNTGELF
TRBD2	TRBV29-1	TRBJ2-3	SVELWLAGLTDTQY
TRBD1	TRBV5-1	TRBJ1-1	ASSLRQGYTEAF
-	TRBV30	TRBJ1-1	AWSATGSTEAF
TRBD2	TRBV6-1	TRBJ2-7	ASSEWSGRIYEQY
-	TRBV20-1	TRBJ1-5	SATPMGGRDQPQH
TRBD1	TRBV12-3/TRBV12-4	TRBJ2-2	ASRRQGPGELF
-	TRBV20-1	TRBJ2-5	SARVPGEPQTQY
-	TRBV5-1	TRBJ2-7	ASSLDRGALQY
TRBD1	TRBV5-4	TRBJ1-2	ASSRLTGTGGGYT
TRBD1	TRBV7-2	TRBJ2-1	ASSQTGARAYNEQF
-	TRBV20-1	TRBJ1-1	SARNRATTEAF
TRBD1	TRBV5-1	TRBJ2-3	ASRPGQGPNTQY
-	TRBV6-5	TRBJ1-2	ASTARRLRNYGYT
-	TRBV20-1	TRBJ2-1	SAHPLGGSYNEQF
TRBD2	TRBV20-1	TRBJ2-3	SASGRGSGSTDTQY
-	TRBV3-1	TRBJ2-4	ASSQGLKAKNIQY
-	TRBV5-1	TRBJ2-3	ASSAGGQREDTQY
-	TRBV3-1	TRBJ2-5	ASSPQWSQETQY
-	TRBV20-1	TRBJ2-5	SAYPPDSGETQY
TRBD1	TRBV7-2	TRBJ2-2	ASSTGQGTGELF
-	TRBV20-1	TRBJ2-6	SAFSGGRSLSGANVLT
TRBD1	TRBV14	TRBJ1-3	ASSQGRGLSGNTIY
-	TRBV5-1	TRBJ2-3	ASSPESRPGSDTQY
TRBD1	TRBV20-1	TRBJ1-1	SAGTDRNTEAF
-	TRBV5-1	TRBJ2-3	ASSLIAGKDTQY
TRBD2	TRBV6-1	TRBJ2-7	ASRPSGRSYEQY
-	TRBV12-3/TRBV12-4	TRBJ2-1	ASSKKGGEQF
-	TRBV6-1	TRBJ1-5	ASSEIGQSNQPQH
TRBD1	TRBV5-1	TRBJ2-7	ASRTGGDEQY
-	TRBV7-6	TRBJ2-3	ASSLVIWGYGNTQY
-	TRBV2	TRBJ1-5	ASRRGRVSNQPQH
-	TRBV6-1	TRBJ2-3	ASSPAGSTDTQY
-	TRBV6-5	TRBJ1-5	ASGHGNQPQH
-	TRBV7-9	TRBJ2-3	ASSYGPAVDTQY
-	TRBV10-3	TRBJ2-7	AISLTDYEQY
-	TRBV6-2/TRBV6-3	TRBJ2-1	ASSYGGGSYNEQF
-	TRBV20-1	TRBJ2-1	SARDQTGVNYNEQF
TRBD2	TRBV10-3	TRBJ2-7	AISEASGYYEQY
-	TRBV29-1	TRBJ1-2	SAGTRYGYT
-	TRBV10-2	TRBJ2-7	ASSESRAGRALRYEQY
-	TRBV10-3	TRBJ2-7	AISQNIFPGYEQY
-	TRBV10-3	TRBJ2-5	AISVSAESSQY
-	TRBV6-2/TRBV6-3	TRBJ2-7	ASKRSHEQY
-	TRBV5-1	TRBJ2-1	ASSLWESHEQF